The 10 T cell receptor beta chains listed next were all sequenced from one sample in a study of identical twins. Each CDR3 protein is one row after TCRdb ran MiXCR on the 5' RACE reads. The sample gives about 520,000 distinct CDR3 sequences, roughly a fifth of which show up once; around 0.9% is in the top ten. The same sample was also studied in work on T cells expressing NK-cell markers.

The sample comprised CD4+ T cells sorted from blood. The receptors come from a young woman in good health.

In this sample, this clonotype turned up many times. The V gene is TRBV5-1, the J gene TRBJ2-7, with D perhaps TRBD1 or TRBD2 (5 bases each). The germline CDR1 and CDR2 sequences are SGHRS and YFSETQ. Trimming removed 4 bases from V and 3 bases from J, with 17 bases in between. CDR3 length: 15 amino acids. CDR3 sequence reads: CASSGGTPSFYEQYF. CDR3 bases: TGCGCCAGCAGCGGTGGGACCCCGAGCTTCTACGAGCAGTACTTC.

The V gene is TRBV7-2, the J gene TRBJ2-1, with TRBD1 as a possible D gene (6 bases). V shed 2 bases and J shed 7 bases, with 15 bases lying between them. The CDR3 spans 15 residues. In germline, CDR1 is SGHTA, CDR2 FQGNSA. The CDR3 protein is CASSLRQGPLNEQFF. In DNA, the CDR3 is TGTGCCAGCAGCTTACGCCAGGGGCCGTTGAATGAGCAGTTCTTC.

This clonotype occurred many times. This chain links TRBV12-3 or TRBV12-4 with TRBJ2-3, with D possibly being TRBD2 (6 bases). V was clipped by 5 bases and J by 4 bases, with 16 bases between them. The CDR3 covers 15 residues. The CDR3: CASSPSGGQSDTQYF. CDR3 DNA: TGTGCCAGCAGTCCCTCAGGAGGGCAATCAGATACGCAGTATTTT.

As regards this clonotype: Sequence at one end of the junction differs from germline and may be a read error. V gene TRBV7-7 combines with J gene TRBJ2-5; no clear D gene. The germline gives CDR1 SSHAT, CDR2 FNYEAQ (reference sequence). This CDR3 is 13 amino acids long. CDR3 protein: CASSPSPKETQYF. The DNA for the CDR3 is TGTGCTAGCAGCCCGTCCCCCAAAGAGACCCAGTACTTC.

V and J are TRBV10-3 and TRBJ2-3; possibly TRBD1 for D (6 bases). This CDR3 has 11 amino acids. Per germline, CDR1 ENHRY and CDR2 SYGVKD. The germline V and J ends were trimmed by 11 bases and 4 bases, with 10 bases remaining between them. In DNA, the CDR3 is TGTGCCCCAGGGGCCCCAGATACGCAGTATTTT. Translating gives CAPGAPDTQYF.

At least ten counts were recorded for this clonotype. The chain has TRBV6-1 and TRBJ1-2, with a tentative D call TRBD1 (6 bases). V shed 7 bases and J shed 1 base, with 10 bases lying between them. The CDR3 has 13 residues. Germline V gene data show CDR1 as MNHNS and CDR2 as SASEGT. CDR3 coding DNA: TGTGCCAGCACTGGGGGCGGTAACTATGGCTACACCTTC. Encoded protein: CASTGGGNYGYTF.

The chain is built from TRBV12-3 or TRBV12-4 and TRBJ2-1; D unclear. The CDR3 has 14 amino acids. V dropped 6 bases and J dropped 2 bases, with 11 bases sitting between them. The CDR3 here is CASSPRAPYNEQFF. In nucleotides, the CDR3 is TGTGCCAGCAGCCCCCGGGCCCCCTACAATGAGCAGTTCTTC.

The chain joins TRBV20-1 to TRBJ1-2, with TRBD1 as a possible D gene (6 bases). Germline CDR1 and CDR2: DFQATT and SNEGSKA (reference sequence). The CDR3 length is 13 residues. V lost 6 bases and J lost 4, with 15 bases in between. CDR3 sequence reads: CSARTALGYGYTF. CDR3 coding DNA: TGCAGTGCGCGGACAGCGCTCGGCTATGGCTACACCTTC.

This chain links TRBV6-6 with TRBJ2-5; a weak D match, TRBD1 (5 bases). Germline CDR1 MNHNY, CDR2 SVGAGI (reference sequence). The V end was cut by 6 bases, the J end by 7 bases, with 12 bases between. There are 12 residues in the CDR3. This chain's CDR3 is CASRRTQGTQYF. The CDR3 region has the DNA TGTGCCAGCAGACGCACTCAGGGGACCCAGTACTTC.

The chain has TRBV7-2 and TRBJ2-3; D not resolved. V lost 2 bases and J lost 8, with 5 bases in between. Germline V CDR1 and CDR2: SGHTA, FQGNSA. The length of the CDR3 is 11 residues. Here the CDR3 DNA reads TGTGCCAGCAGCTTATCCCTTACGCAGTATTTT. Protein product: CASSLSLTQYF.